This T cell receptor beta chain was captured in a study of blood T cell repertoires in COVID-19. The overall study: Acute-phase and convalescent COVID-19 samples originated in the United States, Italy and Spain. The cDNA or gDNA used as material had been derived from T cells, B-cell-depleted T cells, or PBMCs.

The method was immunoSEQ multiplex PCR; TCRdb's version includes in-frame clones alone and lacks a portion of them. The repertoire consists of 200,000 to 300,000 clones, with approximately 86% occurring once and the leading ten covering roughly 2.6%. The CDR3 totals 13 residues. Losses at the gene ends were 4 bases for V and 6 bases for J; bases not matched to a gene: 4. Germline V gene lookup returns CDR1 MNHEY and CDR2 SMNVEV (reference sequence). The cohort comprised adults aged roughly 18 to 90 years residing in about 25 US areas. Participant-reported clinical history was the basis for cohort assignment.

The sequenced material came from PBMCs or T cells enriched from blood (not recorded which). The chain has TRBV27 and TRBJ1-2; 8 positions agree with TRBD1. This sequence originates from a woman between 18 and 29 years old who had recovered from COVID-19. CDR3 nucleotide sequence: TGTGCCAGCAGTTCAAGGACAGGGAATGGCTACACCTTC. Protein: CASSSRTGNGYTF.